Each of the 9 T cell receptor beta chains below was sequenced from the same sample in a study of cytomegalovirus exposure and HLA in healthy donors (dated by TCRdb to about 2017). Libraries came from the immunoSEQ multiplex PCR assay. A mixture of 60 forward primers for TCR Vbeta segments and 13 reverse primers for TCR Jbeta segments was used in the multiplex PCR. Sourced from immuneACCESS, this table was stored by TCRdb with only in-frame sequences that have V and J called. A share of the clones is absent; for the studies checked, an unresolved V gene accounts for under half, and the remainder has no known explanation. This sample comprises fewer than 200,000 clones, around 83% of them detected only once. 1% to 1.5% of the sample goes to the ten largest clones. The sample was PBMCs. Receptor source: a girl under 10 years old in good health and CMV-seropositive.

The chain links TRBV11-2 to TRBJ2-7, with D possibly matching TRBD2 (7 bases). Germline CDR1 and CDR2: SGHAT and FQNNGV. The ends were cut back, 0 bases at V and 4 bases at J, with 19 bases in the middle. This CDR3 comprises 17 residues. The CDR3 loop reads CASSLDGRGTLIYEQYF. The CDR3 DNA is TGTGCCAGCAGCTTAGATGGGAGGGGGACACTTATTTACGAGCAGTACTTC.

The V gene is TRBV27, the J gene TRBJ2-7; TRBD2 aligns across 8 bases. J gave up 7 bases and V 7 bases, and 6 bases lay outside the gene matches. The CDR3 runs 12 residues. Germline lookup yields CDR1 MNHEY and CDR2 SMNVEV (reference sequence). The CDR3 region has the DNA TGTGCCAGCAAATCGGGAGGGCGGGAGCAGTACTTC. It yields the protein CASKSGGREQYF.

The chain couples TRBV29-1 to TRBJ2-5; 7 bases match TRBD1. V lost 3 bases, J lost 5 bases, and 6 bases stayed unmatched. The CDR3 runs 13 residues. Germline CDR1 reads SQVTM; CDR2 reads ANQGSEA. The CDR3 loop is CSVEGQTGETQYF. The DNA of the CDR3 is TGCAGCGTTGAGGGGCAGACAGGGGAGACCCAGTACTTC.

In this sample, this clone turned up a few times. V is TRBV25-1 and J is TRBJ2-7, with 9 bases lining up with TRBD1. The CDR3 loop spans 16 amino acids. The J segment lost 2 bases and the V segment lost 3 bases, leaving 8 bases of the junction unmatched. Germline lookup yields CDR1 MGHDK and CDR2 SYGVNS. The DNA of the CDR3 is TGTGCCAGCAGTGATAGTAAGGGGGACAGGGCCTACGAGCAGTACTTC. It encodes CASSDSKGDRAYEQYF.

The chain links TRBV27 to TRBJ1-1; 8 bases agree with TRBD1. The CDR3 spans 14 residues. Germline CDR1 is MNHEY and CDR2 is SMNVEV (reference sequence). The V gene end was trimmed by 4 bases and the J gene end by 4 bases; junction bases not matched to a gene: 5. CDR3 bases: TGTGCCAGCAGTTCTCAGGGGGCTAGCACTGAAGCTTTCTTT. This encodes CASSSQGASTEAFF.

This clone came up once. The rearrangement joins TRBV5-1 to TRBJ2-3; maybe TRBD2 (6 bases). CDR3 length equals 14 residues. The germline V and J ends were trimmed by 4 bases and 2 bases, with 11 bases remaining between them. Germline V CDR1 and CDR2: SGHRS, YFSETQ. For the CDR3, the DNA is TGCGCCAGCAGCACCGGGACTTCCACAGATACGCAGTATTTT. This codes for CASSTGTSTDTQYF.

The chain recombines TRBV27 with TRBJ2-2, with 8 bases identical to TRBD2. V shed 4 bases, J shed 5 bases, and the junction held 12 bases outside the gene matches. The germline CDR1 and CDR2 sequences are MNHEY and SMNVEV (reference sequence). The CDR3 extends over 17 amino acids. Written as DNA, the CDR3 is TGTGCCAGCAGTTCCGGACTAGCCTTTTCCCGGACCGGGGAGCTGTTTTTT. Amino acid sequence: CASSSGLAFSRTGELFF.

The genes are TRBV19 and TRBJ1-4; D not certain. V lost 3 bases and J lost 8, with 7 bases in between. Germline CDR1 reads LNHDA; CDR2 reads SQIVND (reference sequence). This CDR3 has 12 amino acids. The CDR3 DNA reads as TGTGCCAGTAGTATGGGAGGCGAAAAACTGTTTTTT. It is translated as CASSMGGEKLFF.

A note on this clone: Germline and junction disagree at one end, which may indicate a read error. In nucleotides, the CDR3 is TGTGCTAGCAGCCCTCAAGGGGGTTCTCAAGAGACCCAGTACTTC. It encodes CASSPQGGSQETQYF. The chain has TRBV7-7 and TRBJ2-5, with D possibly being TRBD1 (6 bases). Germline V CDR1 and CDR2: SSHAT, FNYEAQ (reference sequence). The CDR3 totals 15 residues.